The present entry profiles one TCR beta chain with its context. Its antigen remains unknown. Each CDR3 protein gets one entry after TCRdb re-called the reads with MiXCR. The table records around 740,000 distinct CDR3 sequences, roughly a third of them present only once. These data are taken from a study of T cell repertoires in cytomegalovirus infection. Across the whole study: The public TCR beta signatures pointed to both CMV infection and matching HLA type. Study-level results: Ex vivo, HLA-C-restricted CMV-specific TCR beta clonotypes prevailed over the rest of the response. There were carriers of CMV plus the relevant HLA, and cumulative public TCR beta family frequency identified them.

Germline V CDR1 and CDR2: LGHDT, YNNKEL (reference sequence). Trimming removed 2 bases from V and 4 bases from J, with 12 bases in between. The CDR3 consists of 15 residues. Sequenced input: PBMCs. This sequence joins TRBV3-1 and TRBJ1-3; D gene uncertain. This sequence was found in a human donor in good health (CMV status not recorded). Some clones in this sample may be carry-over from other donors' samples. CDR3 region: CASSQSQVSGNTIYF. The DNA for the CDR3 is TGTGCCAGCAGCCAATCTCAGGTATCCGGAAACACCATATATTTT.